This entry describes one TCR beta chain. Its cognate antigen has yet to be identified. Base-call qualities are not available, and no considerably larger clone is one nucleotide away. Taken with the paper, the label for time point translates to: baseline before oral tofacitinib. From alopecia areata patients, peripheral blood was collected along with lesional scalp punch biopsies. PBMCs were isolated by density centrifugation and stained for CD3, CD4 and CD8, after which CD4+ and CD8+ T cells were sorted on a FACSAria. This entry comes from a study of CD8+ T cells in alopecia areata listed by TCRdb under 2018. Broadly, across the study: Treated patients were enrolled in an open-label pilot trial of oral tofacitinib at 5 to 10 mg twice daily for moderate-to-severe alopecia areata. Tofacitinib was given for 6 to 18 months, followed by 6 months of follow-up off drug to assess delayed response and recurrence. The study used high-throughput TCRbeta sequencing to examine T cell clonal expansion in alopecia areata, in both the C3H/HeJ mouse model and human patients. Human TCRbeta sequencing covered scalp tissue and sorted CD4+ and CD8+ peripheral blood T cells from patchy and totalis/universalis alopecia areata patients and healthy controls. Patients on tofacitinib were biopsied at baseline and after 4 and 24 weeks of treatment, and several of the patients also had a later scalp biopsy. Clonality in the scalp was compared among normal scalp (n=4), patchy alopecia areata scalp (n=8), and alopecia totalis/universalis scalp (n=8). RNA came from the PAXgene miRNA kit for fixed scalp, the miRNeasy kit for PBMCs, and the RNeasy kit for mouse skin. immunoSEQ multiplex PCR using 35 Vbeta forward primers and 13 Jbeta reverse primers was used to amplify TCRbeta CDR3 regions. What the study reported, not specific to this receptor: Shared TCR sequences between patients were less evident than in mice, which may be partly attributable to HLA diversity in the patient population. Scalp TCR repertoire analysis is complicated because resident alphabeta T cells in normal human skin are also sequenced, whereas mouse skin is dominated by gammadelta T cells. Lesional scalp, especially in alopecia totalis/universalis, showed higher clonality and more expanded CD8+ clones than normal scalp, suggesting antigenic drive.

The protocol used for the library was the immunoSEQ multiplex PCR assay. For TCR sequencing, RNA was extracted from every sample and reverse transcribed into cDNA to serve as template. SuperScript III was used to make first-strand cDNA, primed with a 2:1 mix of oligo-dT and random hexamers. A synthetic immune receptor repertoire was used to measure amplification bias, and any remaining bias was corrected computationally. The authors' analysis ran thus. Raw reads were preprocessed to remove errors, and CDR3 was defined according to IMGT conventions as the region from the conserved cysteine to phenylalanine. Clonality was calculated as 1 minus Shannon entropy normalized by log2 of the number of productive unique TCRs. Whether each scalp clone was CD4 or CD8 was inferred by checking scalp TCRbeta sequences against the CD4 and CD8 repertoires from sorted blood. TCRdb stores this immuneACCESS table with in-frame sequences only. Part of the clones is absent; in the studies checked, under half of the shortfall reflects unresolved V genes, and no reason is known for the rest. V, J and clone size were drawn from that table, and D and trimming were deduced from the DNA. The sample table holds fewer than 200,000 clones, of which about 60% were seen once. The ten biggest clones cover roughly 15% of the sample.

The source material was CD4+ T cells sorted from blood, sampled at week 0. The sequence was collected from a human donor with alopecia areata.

The CDR3 corresponds to CASSIYGTGISNYGYTF. The DNA is TGTGCCAGTAGCATTTACGGGACAGGGATTTCCAACTATGGCTACACCTTC. The sequence is built from TRBV19 and TRBJ1-2; TRBD1 aligns with 9 central bases. From the cysteine through the phenylalanine, the CDR3 covers 17 amino acids. Only the CDR3 DNA stays, 51 bases, in frame from base 1. V has 6 bases trimmed and J has 2 bases trimmed; junction bases matching no gene number 13. CDR1 and CDR2 are drawn from the germline V gene (reference sequence): LNHDA, SQIVND.